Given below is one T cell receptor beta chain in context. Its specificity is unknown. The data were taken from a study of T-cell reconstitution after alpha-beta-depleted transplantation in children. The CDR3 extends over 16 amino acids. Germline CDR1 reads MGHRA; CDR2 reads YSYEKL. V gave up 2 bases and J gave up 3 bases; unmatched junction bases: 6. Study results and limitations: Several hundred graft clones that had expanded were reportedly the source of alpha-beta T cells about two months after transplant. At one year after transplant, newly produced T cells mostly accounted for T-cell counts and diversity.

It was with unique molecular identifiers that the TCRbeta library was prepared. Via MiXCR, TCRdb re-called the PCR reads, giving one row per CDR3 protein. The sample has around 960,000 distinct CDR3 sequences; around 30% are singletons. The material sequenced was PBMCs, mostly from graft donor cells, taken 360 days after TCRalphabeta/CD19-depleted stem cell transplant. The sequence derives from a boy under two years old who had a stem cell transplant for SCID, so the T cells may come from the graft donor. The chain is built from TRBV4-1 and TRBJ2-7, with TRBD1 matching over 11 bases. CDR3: CASSQFRTGGNYEQYF. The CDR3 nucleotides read TGCGCCAGCAGCCAATTTAGGACAGGGGGCAACTACGAGCAGTACTTC.